In its sample, the clone carrying this T cell receptor beta chain was seen a few times. What it binds is unknown. This CDR3 spans 16 amino acids. V was pared by 3 bases and J by 3 bases, with 15 bases between. This record belongs to a study of T cell repertoires in cytomegalovirus infection. Notes on the study in general: Predominance within the ex vivo response was attributable to HLA-C-restricted CMV-specific TCR beta clonotypes.

TCRdb analysed the reads with MiXCR anew, one entry per CDR3 protein. This sample has hundreds of thousands of distinct CDR3 sequences; around 32% occur once, and the top ten carry about 14%. The origin of this receptor is a human donor in good health (CMV status not recorded). Some clones in this sample may be carry-over from other donors' samples. This rearrangement joins TRBV12-3 or TRBV12-4 to TRBJ2-1, with no clear D. Material: cultured CD8+ T cells from PBMCs, obtained from culture after CMV antigen stimulation. The DNA of the CDR3 is TGTGCCAGCAGTTTTATTGCGGCGGCCAACTACAATGAGCAGTTCTTC. It codes for CASSFIAAANYNEQFF.